This record covers a single TCR beta chain. Seattle patients were enrolled during active infection and followed longitudinally. Sequenced by immunoSEQ multiplex PCR; TCRdb stores in-frame clones only, minus some. The sample lists around 220,000 clones, around 87% occurring once. The data were taken from a study of blood T cell repertoires in COVID-19. The CDR3 runs 13 residues. From germline, CDR1 is MNHEY and CDR2 SMNVEV (reference sequence). With 4 bases removed from V and 3 bases from J, the gap between germline ends came to 10 bases. The sequence derives from a woman aged 45-60 years with COVID-19, enrolled during active disease. V and J are TRBV27 and TRBJ2-7; TRBD1 might be the D (6 bases). Sequenced: peripheral blood. The DNA for the CDR3 is TGTGCCAGCAGTTCTCAAGGGGGCTACGAGCAGTACGTC. Protein: CASSSQGGYEQYV.